What follows describes a single T cell receptor (beta chain). What it binds is unknown. The junction had 6 bases not matched to a gene; V was cut back by 4 bases and J by 0 bases. From germline, CDR1 is LNHDA and CDR2 SQIVND (reference sequence). CDR3 size: 16 residues. These data belong to a study of cytomegalovirus exposure and HLA in healthy donors. Study-wide results and caveats: TCR beta chains numbering more than 150 were designated cytomegalovirus-associated. High specificity and sensitivity for cytomegalovirus status were reported for the classifier.

This table comes from immunoSEQ multiplex PCR, and its TCRdb copy is limited to in-frame clones, with some not included. The data show 55,000 to 70,000 clones, about 94% seen once. This receptor was obtained from a man between 18 and 29 years old in good health and CMV-seronegative. The sequenced material came from PBMCs. The rearrangement uses TRBV19 and TRBJ1-5; 7 bases are shared with TRBD1. The CDR3 region is CASSTEGQHSNQPQHF. As DNA, the CDR3 is TGTGCCAGTAGTACCGAGGGACAGCATAGCAATCAGCCCCAGCATTTT.